Given below is one T cell receptor beta chain in context. No treatment had been given to any patient before thyroid surgery. This entry is derived from a study of metastatic and nonmetastatic thyroid tumors. MiXCR re-clonotyped the PCR reads for TCRdb. The sample consists of 11,000 or so clones, 38% of them appearing once. The CDR3 contains 15 residues. The V end was cut by 6 bases, the J end by 11 bases, with 25 bases between. CDR1 MNHNS and CDR2 SASEGT come from the germline V gene. The V and J genes are TRBV6-1 and TRBJ1-1; a possible D gene is TRBD1 (5 bases). The TCR comes from a female donor with papillary thyroid cancer or a benign thyroid nodule (not recorded which). Some clones in this sample may be carry-over from other donors' samples. Sequences were obtained from tumor tissue. CDR3 loop: CASSTDNWTSNFAFF. CDR3 DNA sequence: TGTGCCAGCAGCACAGACAACTGGACATCTAACTTCGCTTTCTTT.